The 20 T cell receptor beta chains below come from one sample, sequenced in a study of early T cells in non-severe SARS-CoV-2 infection. TCRdb re-called the 5' RACE reads with MiXCR, one entry per CDR3 protein. The repertoire has about 60,000 distinct CDR3 sequences, about 9.3% of them found once; the top ten carry less than 1.5%. The material sequenced was whole blood. These receptors were obtained from an adult who was a healthcare worker with PCR-confirmed SARS-CoV-2 infection or an uninfected control (not recorded which).

This rearrangement joins TRBV7-2 to TRBJ2-3, with TRBD1 matching over 7 bases. V shed 6 bases and J 0 bases; nucleotides not matched to a gene: 9. CDR1 is SGHTA, CDR2 FQGNSA, per germline. The CDR3 loop spans 16 amino acids. The CDR3 bases are TGTGCCAGCAGGAGGGGGCGGGTGGCTAGCACAGATACGCAGTATTTT. This codes for CASRRGRVASTDTQYF. Full variable domain (rest looked up from reference TRBV7-2 and TRBJ2-3): GAGVSQSPSNKVTEKGKDVELRCDPISGHTALYWYRQSLGQGLEFLIYFQGNSAPDKSGLPSDRFSAERTGGSVSTLTIQRTQQEDSAVYLCASRRGRVASTDTQYFGPGTRLTVL.

This clonotype was seen only a few times. This chain joins TRBV19 and TRBJ2-4; D is ambiguous. CDR1 is LNHDA and CDR2 is SQIVND in the germline V gene (reference sequence). Trimming stripped 3 bases from V and 0 bases from J, with 6 bases between. There are 14 residues in the CDR3. The CDR3 DNA is TGTGCCAGTAGTATTTACACAGCCAAAAACATTCAGTACTTC. Translated: CASSIYTAKNIQYF.

This clonotype was seen a handful of times. The genes are TRBV11-2 and TRBJ2-3; 9 nucleotides align to TRBD2. The CDR3 length is 17 residues. Per the germline V gene, CDR1 is SGHAT and CDR2 is FQNNGV. The V and J ends lost 2 bases and 3 bases, in that order; junction bases with no gene match: 9. The chain's CDR3 is CASSLMGGGATTDTQYF. The CDR3 coding sequence is TGTGCCAGCAGCTTAATGGGCGGGGGGGCCACAACAGATACGCAGTATTTT.

This clonotype was observed a few times. The chain employs TRBV7-3 and TRBJ2-5, with a possible D match to TRBD1 (6 bases). The CDR3 is made up of 14 amino acids. The ends were cut back, 4 bases at V and 7 bases at J, with 16 bases in the middle. CDR1 is SGHTA and CDR2 is FQGTGA in the germline V gene. CDR3 coding DNA: TGTGCCAGCAGCTCCTTAGGGACATCTCGGACCCAGTACTTC. It encodes CASSSLGTSRTQYF.

CDR3 sequence reads: CASSLNPRENEKLFF. CDR3 nucleotide sequence: TGTGCCAGCAGCTTAAATCCCAGGGAAAATGAAAAACTGTTTTTT. The gene calls are TRBV11-2 and TRBJ1-4; tentative D call: TRBD1 (5 bases). From germline, CDR1 is SGHAT and CDR2 FQNNGV. V gave up 2 bases and J gave up 5 bases, with 12 bases separating them. This CDR3 has 15 amino acids.

The J gene is TRBJ1-1, the V gene TRBV5-1; TRBD1 might be the D (6 bases). CDR3 length: 15 amino acids. V was trimmed by 3 bases and J by 2 bases, leaving 14 bases between them. The germline V gene encodes CDR1 SGHRS and CDR2 YFSETQ. CDR3 in amino acids: CASSSIGDTNTEAFF. The CDR3 DNA reads as TGCGCCAGCAGCTCAATCGGGGACACCAACACTGAAGCTTTCTTT.

The V call is TRBV7-2, the J call TRBJ1-5; D is undetermined. The CDR3 is 13 amino acids. V dropped 1 base and J dropped 9 bases, with 10 bases sitting between them. CDR1 is SGHTA, CDR2 FQGNSA, per germline. CDR3 coding DNA: TGTGCCAGCAGCTTAGAACAGCCCGCGCCCCAGCATTTT. This codes for CASSLEQPAPQHF.

This clonotype was detected many times. The chain links TRBV7-2 to TRBJ2-6; TRBD1 matches 12 bases. Trimming took 5 bases from V and 2 from J; bases not matched to a gene: 7. Germline V CDR1 and CDR2: SGHTA, FQGNSA. The CDR3 consists of 18 residues. CDR3 bases: TGTGCCAGCAGCCAGCGGGGACAGGGGGCCCCTGGGGCCAACGTCCTGACTTTC. Encoded protein: CASSQRGQGAPGANVLTF.

The rearrangement uses TRBV20-1 and TRBJ2-3; 8 nucleotides align to TRBD2. The J segment lost 9 bases and the V segment lost 5 bases, leaving 13 bases of the junction unmatched. Germline V gene data show CDR1 as DFQATT and CDR2 as SNEGSKA (reference sequence). CDR3 length: 14 amino acids. CDR3 DNA: TGCAGTGCTGACCAGCGGGGGCGGGGGGACACGCAGTATTTT. It yields the protein CSADQRGRGDTQYF.

This clonotype showed up many times. Here the CDR3 DNA reads TGTGCCAGCAGCTTGGGATCCTCACGGGGCACAGATACGCAGTATTTT. Translation gives CASSLGSSRGTDTQYF. This chain uses TRBV7-9 with TRBJ2-3; D is unresolved. The CDR3 loop spans 16 amino acids. Germline V CDR1 and CDR2: SEHNR, FQNEAQ (reference sequence). V was shortened by 3 bases and J by 1 base, with 14 bases between the two germline ends.

The genes are TRBV5-1 and TRBJ2-2, with TRBD2 matching 7 bases. The CDR3 consists of 18 residues. The junction had 16 bases not matched to a gene; V was cut back by 4 bases and J by 4 bases. Germline CDR1 is SGHRS and CDR2 is YFSETQ. The CDR3 protein is CASSAPETSTVRTGELFF. For the CDR3, the DNA is TGCGCCAGCAGCGCACCAGAGACTAGCACGGTTCGCACCGGGGAGCTGTTTTTT.

This clonotype has a count of ten or more. The V gene is TRBV7-3, the J gene TRBJ2-5, with 11 positions matching TRBD2. Germline CDR1 reads SGHTA; CDR2 reads FQGTGA. The CDR3 has 16 residues. V trimming: 3 bases; J trimming: 4 bases; junction bases outside the gene matches: 7. CDR3 nucleotides: TGTGCCAGCAGCTTCTATAGCGGGGGGGCCCCAGAGACCCAGTACTTC. It codes for CASSFYSGGAPETQYF.

This clonotype has a handful of counts. The chain uses TRBV30 and TRBJ2-7; 7 bases align to TRBD1. Trimming took 1 base from V and 1 from J; bases not matched to a gene: 1. Germline V lookup: CDR1 GTSNPN, CDR2 SVGIG (reference sequence). This CDR3 has 13 residues. CDR3 nucleotides: TGTGCCTGGAGTGAGGGACAGTCCTACGAGCAGTACGTC. This sequence encodes CAWSEGQSYEQYV.

This clonotype was recorded at least ten times. The rearrangement joins TRBV5-1 to TRBJ2-6; D call uncertain. V lost 1 base, J lost 2 bases, and 16 bases lay in between. The CDR3 is made up of 18 amino acids. CDR1 and CDR2 (germline): SGHRS, YFSETQ. In DNA form, the CDR3 reads TGCGCCAGCAGCTTGATGCCAGCAACAATTACTGGGGCCAACGTCCTGACTTTC. Its protein product is CASSLMPATITGANVLTF.

This clonotype was counted a single time. V and J are TRBV6-1 and TRBJ2-4; perhaps TRBD2 as D (6 bases). Trimming left V 1 base short and J 6 bases short, with 16 bases between. Looked up from germline, CDR1 is MNHNS and CDR2 is SASEGT. The CDR3 consists of 16 residues. In nucleotides, the CDR3 is TGTGCCAGCAGTGAAGACCGCTTGCAGGAGGGAAACATTCAGTACTTC. This encodes CASSEDRLQEGNIQYF.

This clonotype was observed many times. This chain uses TRBV7-9 with TRBJ1-1; D is unclear. Germline CDR1 reads SEHNR; CDR2 reads FQNEAQ (reference sequence). This CDR3 contains 13 residues. The V and J ends lost 3 bases and 2 bases respectively, with 7 bases between them. CDR3 residues: CASSFNSNTEAFF. CDR3 DNA: TGTGCCAGCAGCTTTAACAGTAACACTGAAGCTTTCTTT.

The chain joins TRBV20-1 to TRBJ2-3, with 7 bases aligning to TRBD1. CDR3 length equals 14 residues. V was pared by 7 bases and J by 0 bases, with 7 bases of the junction left unmatched. Germline V gene lookup returns CDR1 DFQATT and CDR2 SNEGSKA (reference sequence). The CDR3 loop reads CSGRTGPSTDTQYF. CDR3 DNA: TGCAGTGGCAGGACAGGACCTAGCACAGATACGCAGTATTTT.

The V call is TRBV9, the J call TRBJ2-3, with unresolved D. Germline lookup yields CDR1 SGDLS and CDR2 YYNGEE. Between the trimmed V and J ends, which lost 4 bases and 2 bases, there was a span of 11 bases. The CDR3 spans 14 residues. Written as DNA, the CDR3 is TGTGCCAGCAGCCCCCCCCCGCTCACAGATACGCAGTATTTT. Its protein is CASSPPPLTDTQYF.

This clonotype appeared many times. CDR3 nucleotides: TGTGCCAGCAGCCGCGGGGGAACTGGGGCCAACGTCCTGACTTTC. Its protein product is CASSRGGTGANVLTF. The chain employs TRBV7-9 and TRBJ2-6; 7 bases match TRBD2. The CDR3 has 15 amino acids. The ends lost 5 bases at V and 2 bases at J; junction bases unmatched: 3. The germline V gene encodes CDR1 SEHNR and CDR2 FQNEAQ (reference sequence).

This clonotype has just a few counts. The junction differs from germline at one of its ends, possibly a read error. The J gene is TRBJ2-5, the V gene TRBV15, with TRBD2 matching 7 bases. Germline V gene data show CDR1 as LNHNV and CDR2 as YYDKDF (reference sequence). The CDR3 has 13 residues. The CDR3 sequence is CATRRGEQGTQYF. The CDR3 nucleotides are TGTGCCACCCGCCGGGGGGAACAAGGGACCCAGTACTTC.